These 11 T cell receptor beta chains came from one sample sequenced in a study of blood T cell repertoires in COVID-19. Sequencing was performed with immunoSEQ multiplex PCR; in TCRdb, only in-frame clones are kept and a portion is missing. Of around 220,000 clones listed, 86% are singletons. The sequenced material came from peripheral blood. The receptors were sampled from a woman between 50 and 59 years old with COVID-19, enrolled during active disease.

The rearrangement joins TRBV6-1 to TRBJ2-2; 10 bases line up with TRBD1. Trimming took 6 bases from V and 4 from J; bases not matched to a gene: 2. This CDR3 comprises 14 residues. CDR1 and CDR2 from the germline V gene are MNHNS and SASEGT. The CDR3: CASRRTGGTGELFF. The CDR3 DNA sequence: TGTGCCAGCAGAAGGACAGGGGGCACCGGGGAGCTGTTTTTT.

The chain recombines TRBV12-5 with TRBJ1-4; the D gene is possibly TRBD1 (6 bases). The CDR3 consists of 16 residues. V lost 0 bases to trimming and J lost 4 bases, with 12 bases between them. From germline, CDR1 is LGHNT and CDR2 FRNRAP. The CDR3 nucleotides read TGTGCTAGTGGTTTGGTCCCCGACAGGATTAATGAAAAACTGTTTTTT. Its protein is CASGLVPDRINEKLFF.

In its sample, this clone was seen a few times. The chain combines TRBV27 with TRBJ2-7; 7 bases map to TRBD1. The CDR3 covers 13 residues. V shed 8 bases and J 5 bases; nucleotides not matched to a gene: 9. Per the germline V gene, CDR1 is MNHEY and CDR2 is SMNVEV (reference sequence). The CDR3 coding sequence is TGTGCCAGCCACGGAGACAGGGTTAACGAGCAGTACGTC. Translation gives CASHGDRVNEQYV.

The chain links TRBV6-4 to TRBJ1-3; a possible D gene is TRBD1 (6 bases). The V gene lost 3 bases and the J gene lost 4 bases, with 10 bases spanning the gap. Germline V gene lookup returns CDR1 MRHNA and CDR2 SNTAGT. This CDR3 contains 14 residues. CDR3 in DNA: TGTGCCAGCAGTGAAACAGGGTTCGGAAACACCATATATTTT. Protein product: CASSETGFGNTIYF.

V and J are TRBV2 and TRBJ2-7, with 7 positions matching TRBD1. Germline CDR1 SNHLY, CDR2 FYNNEI. V dropped 7 bases and J dropped 4; count of bases not matched to a gene: 10. This CDR3 has 14 amino acids. CDR3 sequence (DNA): TGTGCCAGCATGAAGGGGGCGCCTGAATACGAGCAGTACTTC. Amino acids: CASMKGAPEYEQYF.

V and J are TRBV6-4 and TRBJ2-7, with D tentatively TRBD1 (6 bases). This CDR3 contains 14 residues. Germline CDR1 is MRHNA and CDR2 is SNTAGT. Trimming removed 8 bases at V and 9 bases at J, with 23 bases between. The CDR3 sequence is CASGTQGERIGQYV. The CDR3 nucleotides read TGTGCCAGCGGGACACAGGGTGAGAGGATCGGGCAGTACGTC.

This chain connects TRBV5-1 to TRBJ2-1; 7 bases match TRBD1. Trimming took 4 bases from V and 3 from J; bases not matched to a gene: 7. Germline CDR1 reads SGHRS; CDR2 reads YFSETQ. The CDR3 is 15 amino acids. The CDR3 protein is CASSTSGTDYNEQFF. The CDR3 region has the DNA TGCGCCAGCAGCACCTCCGGGACAGACTACAATGAGCAGTTCTTC.

The chain joins TRBV10-3 to TRBJ1-1; 8 positions agree with TRBD1. J lost 5 bases, V lost 5 bases, and 7 bases had no gene match. Germline V gene data show CDR1 as ENHRY and CDR2 as SYGVKD. This CDR3 contains 14 residues. This CDR3 reads CAISSGGAGTEAFF. The CDR3 DNA follows: TGTGCCATCAGTTCAGGGGGCGCGGGAACTGAAGCTTTCTTT.

This sequence joins TRBV2 and TRBJ2-2; 12 bases are a match to TRBD2. CDR3 length: 22 residues. CDR1 and CDR2 (germline): SNHLY, FYNNEI. Germline trimming cut 3 bases from V and 1 base from J; bases unmatched to any gene: 18. CDR3 sequence: CASSERDYGLAGGRRNTGELFF. The CDR3 region has the DNA TGTGCCAGCAGTGAGAGGGACTATGGGCTAGCGGGGGGGCGGCGGAACACCGGGGAGCTGTTTTTT.

J is TRBJ1-1 and V is TRBV30, with D unresolved. The germline V and J ends were trimmed by 3 bases and 3 bases, with 32 bases remaining between them. Germline lookup yields CDR1 GTSNPN and CDR2 SVGIG (reference sequence). The CDR3 has 20 residues. The CDR3 nucleotides read TGTGCCTGGAGCCTAAATCACCGGGGTTTAGTGGGGTATGGGGACACTGAAGCTTTCTTT. Translating it yields CAWSLNHRGLVGYGDTEAFF.

This chain links TRBV6-5 with TRBJ1-4, with D unclear. The germline CDR1 and CDR2 sequences are MNHEY and SVGAGI. The CDR3 loop spans 15 amino acids. V lost 5 bases to trimming and J lost 6 bases, with 16 bases between them. The CDR3, as DNA: TGTGCCAGCAGTCCCCGGGGAGCTTGGGATGAAAAACTGTTTTTT. This encodes CASSPRGAWDEKLFF.